Listed below are T cell receptor beta chains from one sample, sequenced in a study of cytomegalovirus exposure and HLA in healthy donors. Generated by immunoSEQ multiplex PCR, the TCRdb table keeps only in-frame clones and is missing some. The sample yields roughly 100,000 clones, less than 85% seen once. Sequenced input: PBMCs. These TCRs come from a man younger than 40 in good health and CMV-seropositive. CDR3s include the opening cysteine and the closing phenylalanine or tryptophan. A D gene is named only where the DNA matches it firmly. Clone size is stated in some rows and not others, as once, few, many or a class when expanded.

V: TRBV11-2; size: once; J: TRBJ1-2; D: -; CDR3: CASSSPIGVNYGYTF; DNA: TGTGCCAGCAGCTCCCCCATCGGGGTAAACTATGGCTACACCTTC
V: TRBV2; size: -; J: TRBJ1-2; D: TRBD1; CDR3: CASIGDSGFGYTF; DNA: TGTGCCAGCATAGGGGACAGTGGGTTTGGCTACACCTTC
V: TRBV7-3; size: -; J: TRBJ2-1; D: -; CDR3: CASSLIPRGSRGRYNEQFF; DNA: TGTGCCAGCAGCTTAATCCCCCGGGGAAGCCGAGGGAGGTACAATGAGCAGTTCTTC
V: TRBV6-1; size: -; J: TRBJ2-7; D: TRBD1; CDR3: CASSPQGVSYEQYF; DNA: TGTGCCAGCAGCCCACAGGGGGTTTCCTACGAGCAGTACTTC
V: TRBV6-5; size: -; J: TRBJ2-7; D: -; CDR3: CASSSLGLWSNEQYF; DNA: TGTGCCAGCAGTTCCCTCGGTTTGTGGTCGAACGAGCAGTACTTC
V: TRBV7-3; size: -; J: TRBJ1-1; D: -; CDR3: CASSSSLGWAMNTEAFF; DNA: TGTGCCAGCAGCTCCTCTCTTGGGTGGGCGATGAACACTGAAGCTTTCTTT
V: TRBV19; size: once; J: TRBJ2-1; D: -; CDR3: CASSIDDSAQFF; DNA: TGTGCCAGTAGTATTGATGACAGCGCGCAGTTCTTC
V: TRBV19; size: -; J: TRBJ1-1; D: TRBD1; CDR3: CASSPRGESTEAFF; DNA: TGTGCCAGTAGTCCCAGGGGGGAGAGCACTGAAGCTTTCTTT
V: TRBV4-2; size: -; J: TRBJ1-5; D: TRBD1; CDR3: CASSQERDSSPRGNQPQHF; DNA: TGTGCCAGCAGCCAGGAACGGGACAGCTCCCCCCGGGGCAATCAGCCCCAGCATTTT
V: TRBV5-1; size: few; J: TRBJ2-6; D: -; CDR3: CASSFSFGANVLTF; DNA: TGCGCCAGCAGCTTTTCGTTTGGGGCCAACGTCCTGACTTTC
V: TRBV19; size: -; J: TRBJ1-3; D: -; CDR3: CASTGQSAGNTIYF; DNA: TGTGCCAGTACAGGACAGTCCGCTGGAAACACCATATATTTT